This TCR beta chain was obtained from a study of blood T cell repertoires in COVID-19. Study-wide context: T cells, B-cell-depleted T cells, or PBMCs supplied cDNA or gDNA.

Clones were read by immunoSEQ multiplex PCR, and TCRdb kept only the in-frame ones, dropping some. The sample contains approximately 190,000 clones, around 90% of which appear only once. Trimming took off 6 bases at V and 5 bases at J, with 10 bases between the two ends. This CDR3 is built from 12 residues. Germline loops: CDR1 LGHDT, CDR2 YNNKEL (reference sequence). What was sequenced was peripheral blood. The sequence derives from a man aged 55 to 69 with active or convalescent COVID-19. J is TRBJ1-2 and V is TRBV3-1 (or the pseudogene TRBV3-2), with D tentatively TRBD1 (5 bases). The CDR3 coding sequence is TGTGCCAGCAGAGAAGCAGGGTATGGCTACACCTTC. It yields the protein CASREAGYGYTF.